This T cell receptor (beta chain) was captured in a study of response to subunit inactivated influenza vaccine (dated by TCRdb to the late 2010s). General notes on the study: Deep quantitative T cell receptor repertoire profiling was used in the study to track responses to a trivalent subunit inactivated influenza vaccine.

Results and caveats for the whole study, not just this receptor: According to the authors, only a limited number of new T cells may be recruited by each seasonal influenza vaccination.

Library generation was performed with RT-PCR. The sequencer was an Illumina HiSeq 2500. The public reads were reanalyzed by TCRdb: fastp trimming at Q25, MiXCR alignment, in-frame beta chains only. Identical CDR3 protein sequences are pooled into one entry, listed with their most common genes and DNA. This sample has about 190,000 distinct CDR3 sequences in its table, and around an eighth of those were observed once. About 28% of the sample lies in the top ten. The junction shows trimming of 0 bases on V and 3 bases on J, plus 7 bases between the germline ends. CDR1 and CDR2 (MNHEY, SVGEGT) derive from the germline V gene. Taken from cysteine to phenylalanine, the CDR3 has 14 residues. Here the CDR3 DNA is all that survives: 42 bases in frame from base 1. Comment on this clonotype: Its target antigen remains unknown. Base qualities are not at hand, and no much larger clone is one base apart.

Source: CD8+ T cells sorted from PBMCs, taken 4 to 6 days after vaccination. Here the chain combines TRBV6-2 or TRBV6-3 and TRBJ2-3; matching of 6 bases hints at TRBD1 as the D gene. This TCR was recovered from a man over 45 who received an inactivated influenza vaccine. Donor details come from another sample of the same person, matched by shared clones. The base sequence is TGTGCCAGCAGTTACTCCGGACAGACAGATACGCAGTATTTT. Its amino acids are CASSYSGQTDTQYF.